This TCR beta chain was sequenced for a study of blood T cell repertoires in COVID-19. Turning to the study itself: Sites in the United States, Italy and Spain provided acute and convalescent COVID-19 samples.

In the study's own analysis: Estimation of nucleated cell counts was performed using reference gene primer amplification. Data came from immunoSEQ multiplex PCR; TCRdb stores just in-frame clones and leaves some out. V and J calls and clone size come straight from that table; D and trimming were deduced from the DNA. The data hold some 180,000 clones, with more than 80% observed a single time. Germline CDR1 is SQVTM and CDR2 is ANQGSEA. CDR3 length: 14 residues. The junction had 5 bases not matched to a gene; V was cut back by 4 bases and J by 4 bases. This TCR was recovered from a woman aged 55-70 years with acute or convalescent COVID-19. The V gene is TRBV29-1, the J gene TRBJ1-1; TRBD1 aligns across 11 bases. Sequencing was carried out using peripheral blood. This CDR3 is CSVGTGGAGTEAFF. CDR3 nucleotides: TGCAGCGTTGGGACAGGGGGCGCGGGCACTGAAGCTTTCTTT.